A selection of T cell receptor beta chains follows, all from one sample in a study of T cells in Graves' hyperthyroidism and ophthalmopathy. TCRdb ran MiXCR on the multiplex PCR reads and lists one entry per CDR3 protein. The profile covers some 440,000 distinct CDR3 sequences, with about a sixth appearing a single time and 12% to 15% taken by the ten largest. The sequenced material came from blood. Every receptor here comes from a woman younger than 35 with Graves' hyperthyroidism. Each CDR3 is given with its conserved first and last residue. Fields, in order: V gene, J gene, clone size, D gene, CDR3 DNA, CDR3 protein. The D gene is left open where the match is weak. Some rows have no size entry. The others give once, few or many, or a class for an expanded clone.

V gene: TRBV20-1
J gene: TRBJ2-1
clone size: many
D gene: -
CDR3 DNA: TGCAGTGCTAGGAGCGGTAGCTCCTACAATGAGCAGTTCTTC
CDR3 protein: CSARSGSSYNEQFF

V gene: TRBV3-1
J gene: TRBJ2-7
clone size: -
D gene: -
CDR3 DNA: TGTGCCAGCAGCCAAGATGGCGGGTACTACGAGCAGTACTTC
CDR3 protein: CASSQDGGYYEQYF

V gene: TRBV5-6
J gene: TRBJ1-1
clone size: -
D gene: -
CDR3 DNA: TGTGCCAGCAGCTTGGAGGCAGGGTCGAACACTGAAGCTTTCTTT
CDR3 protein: CASSLEAGSNTEAFF

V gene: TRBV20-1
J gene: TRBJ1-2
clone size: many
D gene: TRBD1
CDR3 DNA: TGCAGTGCTGACAGGGTCCCTAACTATGGCTACACCTTC
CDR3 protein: CSADRVPNYGYTF

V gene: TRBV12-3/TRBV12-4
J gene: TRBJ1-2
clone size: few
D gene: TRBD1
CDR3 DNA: TGTGCCAGCAGTCCGACAGGGCACGGGGGCTATGGCTACACCTTC
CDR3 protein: CASSPTGHGGYGYTF

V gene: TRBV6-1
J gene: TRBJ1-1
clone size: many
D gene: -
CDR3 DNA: TGTGCCAGCAGCGAGGCAGGATACACTGAAGCTTTCTTT
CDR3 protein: CASSEAGYTEAFF

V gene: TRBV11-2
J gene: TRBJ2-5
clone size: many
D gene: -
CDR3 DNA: TGTGCCAGCAGCTTAGTGGATTTTCAAGAGACCCAGTACTTC
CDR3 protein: CASSLVDFQETQYF

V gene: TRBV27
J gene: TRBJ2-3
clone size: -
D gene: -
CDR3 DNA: TGTGCCAGCAGTCCCGTTGAGTGGGGAGATACGCAGTATTTT
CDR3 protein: CASSPVEWGDTQYF

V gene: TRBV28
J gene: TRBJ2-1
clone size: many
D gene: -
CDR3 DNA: TGTGCCAGCAGTTCCCTAAAGAGCTCCTACAATGAGCAGTTCTTC
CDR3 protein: CASSSLKSSYNEQFF

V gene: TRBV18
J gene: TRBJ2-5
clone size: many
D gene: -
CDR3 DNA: TGTGCCAGCTCACCAGCCGTAGCAGGAGAGACCCAGTACTTC
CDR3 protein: CASSPAVAGETQYF

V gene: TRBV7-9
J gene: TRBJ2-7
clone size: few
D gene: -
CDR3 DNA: TGTGCCAGCAGCTCCAGGGTTCTCGAGCAGTACTTC
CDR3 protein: CASSSRVLEQYF

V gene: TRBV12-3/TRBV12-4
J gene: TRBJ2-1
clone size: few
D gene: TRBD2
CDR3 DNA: TGTGCCAGCAGCAGGACTAGCGGGAGGTCCAATGAGCAGTTCTTC
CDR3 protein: CASSRTSGRSNEQFF

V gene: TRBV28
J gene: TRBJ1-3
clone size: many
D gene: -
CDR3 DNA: TGTGCCAGCAGGCTTTCCAGCGGAAACACCATATATTTT
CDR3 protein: CASRLSSGNTIYF

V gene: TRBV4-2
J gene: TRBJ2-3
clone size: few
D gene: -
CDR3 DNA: TGTGCCAGCAGCCAGACAGGTTATACGCAGTATTTT
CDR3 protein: CASSQTGYTQYF

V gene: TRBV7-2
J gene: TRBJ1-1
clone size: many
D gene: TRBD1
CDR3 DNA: TGTGCCAGCAGCCGCGGACAGGAAAACACTGAAGCTTTCTTT
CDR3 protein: CASSRGQENTEAFF

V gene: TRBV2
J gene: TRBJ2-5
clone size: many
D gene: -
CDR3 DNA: TGTGCCAGCAGTGATTCACAAGAGACCCAGTACTTC
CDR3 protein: CASSDSQETQYF

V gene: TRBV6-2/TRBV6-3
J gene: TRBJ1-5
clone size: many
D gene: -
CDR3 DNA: TGTGCCAGCAGTTCGGGTGGCAATCAGCCCCAGCATTTT
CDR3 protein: CASSSGGNQPQHF

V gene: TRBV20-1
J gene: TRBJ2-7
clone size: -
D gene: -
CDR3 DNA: TGCAGTGCTAGGGGTTCCGGGGCCGGAGAGGTGCAGTACTTC
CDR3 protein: CSARGSGAGEVQYF

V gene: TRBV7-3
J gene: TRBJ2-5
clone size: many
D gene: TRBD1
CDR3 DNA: TGTGCCAGCAGCTCCACAGGGGTGGAAGAGACCCAGTACTTC
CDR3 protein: CASSSTGVEETQYF

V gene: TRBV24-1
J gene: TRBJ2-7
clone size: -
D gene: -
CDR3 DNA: TGTGCCACCAGTGATTCGACTAAACTTCAGAGGTATGAGCAGTACTTC
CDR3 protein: CATSDSTKLQRYEQYF

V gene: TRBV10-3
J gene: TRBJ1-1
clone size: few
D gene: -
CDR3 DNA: TGTGCCATCGGAAGTATCGGAGGCACTGAAGCTTTCTTT
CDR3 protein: CAIGSIGGTEAFF

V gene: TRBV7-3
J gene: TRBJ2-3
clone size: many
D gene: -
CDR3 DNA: TGTGCCAGCAGCCCTGGAGCTAGCACAGATACGCAGTATTTT
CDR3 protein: CASSPGASTDTQYF

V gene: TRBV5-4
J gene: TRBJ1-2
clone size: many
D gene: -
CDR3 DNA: TGTGCCAGCAGCCCGGGACGGGCTAACTATGGCTACACCTTC
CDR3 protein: CASSPGRANYGYTF

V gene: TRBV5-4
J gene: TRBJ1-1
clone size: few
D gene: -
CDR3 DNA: TGTGCCAGCAGCTTGGCCGGTAAGGGGGACACTGAAGCTTTCTTT
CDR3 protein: CASSLAGKGDTEAFF

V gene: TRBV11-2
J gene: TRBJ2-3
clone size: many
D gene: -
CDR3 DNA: TGTGCCAGCAGCCTCGCCTCCCCCTTAGATACGCAGTATTTT
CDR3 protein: CASSLASPLDTQYF

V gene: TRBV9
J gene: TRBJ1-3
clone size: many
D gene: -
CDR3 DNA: TGTGCCAGCAGCCTAAGAGGAGGGTCTGGAAACACCATATATTTT
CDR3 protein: CASSLRGGSGNTIYF

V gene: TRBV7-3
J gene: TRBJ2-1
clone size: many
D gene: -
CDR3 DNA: TGTGCCAGCAGCCAATACTCCTACAATGAGCAGTTCTTC
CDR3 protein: CASSQYSYNEQFF

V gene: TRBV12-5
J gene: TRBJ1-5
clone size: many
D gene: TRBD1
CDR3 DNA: TGTGCTAGTGGTTTGTATACTTCCCGGGACAGAAGTCAGCCCCAGCATTTT
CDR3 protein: CASGLYTSRDRSQPQHF

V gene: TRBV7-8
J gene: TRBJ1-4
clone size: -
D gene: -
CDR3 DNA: TGTGCCAGCAGCCAGTACCGACTTGCAACTAATGAAAAACTGTTTTTT
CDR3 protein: CASSQYRLATNEKLFF

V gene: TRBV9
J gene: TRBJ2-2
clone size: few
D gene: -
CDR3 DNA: TGTGCCAGCAGCGTAGCCCCAAACACCGGGGAGCTGTTTTTT
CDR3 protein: CASSVAPNTGELFF

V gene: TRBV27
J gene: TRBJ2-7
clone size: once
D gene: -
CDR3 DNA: TGTGCCAGCAGTCCCTCCCCTACAGGAGAGCAGTACTTC
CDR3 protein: CASSPSPTGEQYF

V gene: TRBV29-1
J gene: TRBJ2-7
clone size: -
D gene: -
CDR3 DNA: TGCAGCGTTGAAGAGCAGGAACCCTACGAGCAGTACTTC
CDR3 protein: CSVEEQEPYEQYF

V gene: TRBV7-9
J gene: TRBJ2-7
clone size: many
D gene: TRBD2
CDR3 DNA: TGTGCCAGCAGCTTAGCGGTACTAGCGGGGGGCTTTGTCTCCTACGAGCAGTACTTC
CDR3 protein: CASSLAVLAGGFVSYEQYF

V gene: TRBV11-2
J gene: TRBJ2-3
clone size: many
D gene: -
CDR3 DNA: TGTGCCAGCAGCATAAGAGGGGCGCTCAATACGCAGTATTTT
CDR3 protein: CASSIRGALNTQYF

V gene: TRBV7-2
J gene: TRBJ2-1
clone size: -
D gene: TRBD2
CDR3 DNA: TGTGCCAGCAGCTTAGTTCCCCCGGGACTAGCGGTAACGGGAGAGCAGTTCTTC
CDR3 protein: CASSLVPPGLAVTGEQFF

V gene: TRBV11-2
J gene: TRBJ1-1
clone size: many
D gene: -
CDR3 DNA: TGTGCCAGCAGCTTAGATTTCCCTTCGGGAGACCTATGGAACACTGAAGCTTTCTTT
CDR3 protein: CASSLDFPSGDLWNTEAFF

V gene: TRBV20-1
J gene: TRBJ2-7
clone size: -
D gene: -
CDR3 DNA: TGCAGTGCGGGCTCGCTTTACGAGCAGTACTTC
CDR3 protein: CSAGSLYEQYF

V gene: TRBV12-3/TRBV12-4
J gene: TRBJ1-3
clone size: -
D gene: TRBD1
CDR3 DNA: TGTGCCAGCAGGGCAGGGACAGGGTTTGGTGGAAACACCATATATTTT
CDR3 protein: CASRAGTGFGGNTIYF

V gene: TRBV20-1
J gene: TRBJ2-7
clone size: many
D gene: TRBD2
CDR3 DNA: TGCAGTGCTAGAGATCAGTCTAGCGGGAGTTTCTACGAGCAGTACTTC
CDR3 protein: CSARDQSSGSFYEQYF

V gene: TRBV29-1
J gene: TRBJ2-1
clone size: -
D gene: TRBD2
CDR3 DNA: TGCAGCGTTGCCGGGGGACTAGCGGGGGGGTACAATGAGCAGTTCTTC
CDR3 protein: CSVAGGLAGGYNEQFF

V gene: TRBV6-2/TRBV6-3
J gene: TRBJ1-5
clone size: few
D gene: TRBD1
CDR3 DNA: TGTGCCAGCAGTTACGAGACAGGGCAGCCCCAGCATTTT
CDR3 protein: CASSYETGQPQHF

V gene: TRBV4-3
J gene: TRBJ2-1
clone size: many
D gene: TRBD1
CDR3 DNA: TGCGCCAGCAGCCAAGATAGGACAGGGTACAATGAGCAGTTCTTC
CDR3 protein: CASSQDRTGYNEQFF

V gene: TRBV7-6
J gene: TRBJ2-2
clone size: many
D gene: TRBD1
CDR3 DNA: TGTGCCAGCAGCCCGCGGACAGGGGGTTCCGGGGAGCTGTTTTTT
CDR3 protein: CASSPRTGGSGELFF

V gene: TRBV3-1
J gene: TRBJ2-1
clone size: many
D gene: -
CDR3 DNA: TGTGCCAGCAGCCAAGCTTCCAGGGGGTGGGAGGGTGAGCAGTTCTTC
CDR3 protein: CASSQASRGWEGEQFF

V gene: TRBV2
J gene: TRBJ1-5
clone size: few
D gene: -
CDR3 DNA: TGTGTCAGCAGAGGCGGGCAGGGGTTCAATCAGCCCCAGCATTTT
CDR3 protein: CVSRGGQGFNQPQHF